This T cell receptor (beta chain) was recovered during a study of vaccination and CD4 T cells after COVID-19. About the research overall: Control cultures used a CEFX viral epitope pool, an HIV-1 Nef peptide pool, or no peptide.

Study results and limitations: The median SARS-CoV-2-reactive clonotype number increased from about 20 to 38, without statistical significance.

Described treatment: roughly ten-day PBMC culture with coronavirus spike peptide pools or control peptides (ViraFEST assay). The Oncomine TCR Beta short-read assay was applied to DNA of cultured CD4+ T cells. Genomic DNA extraction was carried out from cultured CD4+ T cells. One entry per CDR3 protein, called by TCRdb with MiXCR from the PCR reads. The table lists 10,000 or so distinct CDR3 sequences, over 65% of them singletons. V lost 5 bases, J lost 10 bases, and 23 bases lay in between. The CDR3 consists of 15 residues. Germline V gene lookup returns CDR1 SGHTA and CDR2 FQGNSA. Turning to this clonotype: Antigen: not known.

Specimen: CD4+ T cells from blood, cultured in vitro. The origin of this receptor is a human donor who had recovered from COVID-19. The gene calls are TRBV7-2 and TRBJ1-2, with D possibly matching TRBD1 (6 bases). This chain's CDR3 is CASSGATGWVRNYTF. Written as DNA, the CDR3 is TGTGCCAGCAGCGGGGCGACAGGTTGGGTCCGCAACTACACCTTC.